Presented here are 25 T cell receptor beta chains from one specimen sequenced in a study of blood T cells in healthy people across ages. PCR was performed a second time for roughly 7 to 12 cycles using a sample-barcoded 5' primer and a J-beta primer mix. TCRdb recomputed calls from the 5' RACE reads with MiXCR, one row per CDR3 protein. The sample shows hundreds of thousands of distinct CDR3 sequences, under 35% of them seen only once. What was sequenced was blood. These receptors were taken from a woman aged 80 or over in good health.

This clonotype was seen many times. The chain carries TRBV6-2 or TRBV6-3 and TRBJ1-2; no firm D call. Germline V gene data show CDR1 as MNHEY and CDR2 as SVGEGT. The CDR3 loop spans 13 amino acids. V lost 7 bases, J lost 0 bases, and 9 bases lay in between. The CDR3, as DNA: TGTGCCAGCACCCCCGCGGCTAACTATGGCTACACCTTC. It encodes CASTPAANYGYTF.

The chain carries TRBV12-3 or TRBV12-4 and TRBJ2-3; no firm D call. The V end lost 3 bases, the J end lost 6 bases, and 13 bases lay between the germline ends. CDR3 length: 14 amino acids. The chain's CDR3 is CASSFGPGTDTQYF. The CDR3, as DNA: TGTGCCAGCAGTTTTGGTCCAGGTACGGATACGCAGTATTTT.

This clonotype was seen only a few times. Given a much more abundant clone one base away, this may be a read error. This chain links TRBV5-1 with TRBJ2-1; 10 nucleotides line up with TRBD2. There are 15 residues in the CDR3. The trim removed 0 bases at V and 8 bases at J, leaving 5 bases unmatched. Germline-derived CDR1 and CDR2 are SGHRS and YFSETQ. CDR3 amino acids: CASSLGAGGCHEQFF. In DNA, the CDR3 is TGCGCCAGCAGCTTGGGAGCGGGGGGGTGTCATGAGCAGTTCTTC.

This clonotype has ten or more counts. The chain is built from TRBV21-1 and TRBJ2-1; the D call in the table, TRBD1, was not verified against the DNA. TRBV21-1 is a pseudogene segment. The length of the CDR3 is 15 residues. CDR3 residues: CASSPRPQGLDEQFF. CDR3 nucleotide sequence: TGTGCCAGCAGCCCAAGACCCCAGGGTTTGGATGAGCAGTTCTTC.

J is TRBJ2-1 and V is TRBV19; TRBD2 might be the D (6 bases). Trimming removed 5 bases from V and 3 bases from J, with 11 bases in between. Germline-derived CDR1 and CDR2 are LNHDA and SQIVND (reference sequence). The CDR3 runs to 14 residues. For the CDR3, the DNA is TGTGCCAGTAGTTGGGGGGTGGGCTACAATGAGCAGTTCTTC. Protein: CASSWGVGYNEQFF.

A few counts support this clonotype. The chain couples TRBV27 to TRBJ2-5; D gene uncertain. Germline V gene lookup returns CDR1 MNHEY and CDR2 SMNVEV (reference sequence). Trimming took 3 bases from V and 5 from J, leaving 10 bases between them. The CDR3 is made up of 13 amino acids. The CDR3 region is CASSFSARETQYF. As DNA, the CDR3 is TGTGCCAGCAGTTTTTCGGCCCGGGAGACCCAGTACTTC.

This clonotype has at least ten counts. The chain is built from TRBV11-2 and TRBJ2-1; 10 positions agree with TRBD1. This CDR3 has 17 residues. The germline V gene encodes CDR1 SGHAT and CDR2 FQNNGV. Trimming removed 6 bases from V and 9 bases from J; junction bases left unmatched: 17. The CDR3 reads CASSVRTTGTGDSEQFF. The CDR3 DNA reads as TGTGCCAGCAGTGTGAGGACTACCGGGACAGGGGACAGTGAGCAGTTCTTC. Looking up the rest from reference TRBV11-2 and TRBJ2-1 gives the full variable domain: EAGVAQSPRYKIIEKRQSVAFWCNPISGHATLYWYQQILGQGPKLLIQFQNNGVVDDSQLPKDRFSAERLKGVDSTLKIQPAKLEDSAVYLCASSVRTTGTGDSEQFFGPGTRLTVL.

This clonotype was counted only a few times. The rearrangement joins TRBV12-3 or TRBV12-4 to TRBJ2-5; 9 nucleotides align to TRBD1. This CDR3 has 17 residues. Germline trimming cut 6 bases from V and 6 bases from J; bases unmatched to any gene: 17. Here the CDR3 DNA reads TGTGCCAGCAGCGACAGTCAAAACAGGGGGCGCAGGCAGACCCAGTACTTC. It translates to CASSDSQNRGRRQTQYF.

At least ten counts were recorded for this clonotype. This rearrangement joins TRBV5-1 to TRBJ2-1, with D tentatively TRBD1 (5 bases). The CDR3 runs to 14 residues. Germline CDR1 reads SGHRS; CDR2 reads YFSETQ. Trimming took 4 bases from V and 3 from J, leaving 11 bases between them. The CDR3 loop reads CASSTRVNYNEQFF. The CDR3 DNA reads TGCGCCAGCAGCACCAGGGTAAACTACAATGAGCAGTTCTTC.

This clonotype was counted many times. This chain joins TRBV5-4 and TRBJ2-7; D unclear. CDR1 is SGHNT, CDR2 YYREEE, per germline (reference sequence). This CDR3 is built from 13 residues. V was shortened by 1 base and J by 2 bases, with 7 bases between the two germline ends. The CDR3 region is CASSLSSTYEQYF. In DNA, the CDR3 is TGTGCCAGCAGCTTGTCATCCACCTACGAGCAGTACTTC.

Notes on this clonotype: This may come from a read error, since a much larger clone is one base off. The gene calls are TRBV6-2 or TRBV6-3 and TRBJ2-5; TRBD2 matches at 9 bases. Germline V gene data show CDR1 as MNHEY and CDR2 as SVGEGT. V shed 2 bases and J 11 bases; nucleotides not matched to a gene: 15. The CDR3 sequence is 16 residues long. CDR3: CASSYRNSGGHNEQYF. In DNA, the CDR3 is TGTGCCAGCAGTTACAGGAATAGCGGGGGACACAATGAGCAGTACTTC.

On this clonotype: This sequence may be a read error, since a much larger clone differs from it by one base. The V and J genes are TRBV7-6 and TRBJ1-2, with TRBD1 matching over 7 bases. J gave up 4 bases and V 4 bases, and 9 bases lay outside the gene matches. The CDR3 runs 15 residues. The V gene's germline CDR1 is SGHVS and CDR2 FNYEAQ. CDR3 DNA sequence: TGTGCCAGCAGCTCCGTTGGGACAGAGTCCTATGGCTACACCTTC. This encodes CASSSVGTESYGYTF.

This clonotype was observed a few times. The CDR3 spells CASMRAGFYEKLFF. CDR3 nucleotide sequence: TGTGCCAGCATGAGGGCGGGATTTTACGAAAAACTGTTTTTT. The rearrangement uses TRBV2 and TRBJ1-4; no clear D gene. V dropped 7 bases and J dropped 8 bases, with 17 bases sitting between them. Germline V gene lookup returns CDR1 SNHLY and CDR2 FYNNEI. The CDR3 extends over 14 amino acids.

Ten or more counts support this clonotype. The CDR3 spells CASRLTGVGEKLFF. CDR3 bases: TGTGCCAGCAGATTGACAGGGGTAGGAGAAAAACTGTTTTTT. The V call is TRBV6-5, the J call TRBJ1-4; TRBD1 agrees at 8 bases. With V trimmed by 6 bases and J by 8 bases, 8 bases remained unmatched. The CDR3 contains 14 residues. Germline V gene lookup returns CDR1 MNHEY and CDR2 SVGAGI.

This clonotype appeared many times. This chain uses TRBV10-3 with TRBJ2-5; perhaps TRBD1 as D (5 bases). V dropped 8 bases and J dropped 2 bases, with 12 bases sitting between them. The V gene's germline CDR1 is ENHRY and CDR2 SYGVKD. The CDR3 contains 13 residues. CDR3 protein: CAISAGLQETQYF. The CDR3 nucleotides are TGTGCCATCTCCGCAGGGTTACAAGAGACCCAGTACTTC.

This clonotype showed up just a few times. The CDR3 loop is CASSLGDRVGAFF. The CDR3 DNA follows: TGTGCCAGCAGCTTAGGGGACAGAGTCGGGGCTTTCTTT. The chain has TRBV7-9 and TRBJ1-1, with 7 bases fitting TRBD1. CDR3 length: 13 residues. Germline V gene lookup returns CDR1 SEHNR and CDR2 FQNEAQ (reference sequence). J lost 11 bases, V lost 1 base, and 7 bases had no gene match.

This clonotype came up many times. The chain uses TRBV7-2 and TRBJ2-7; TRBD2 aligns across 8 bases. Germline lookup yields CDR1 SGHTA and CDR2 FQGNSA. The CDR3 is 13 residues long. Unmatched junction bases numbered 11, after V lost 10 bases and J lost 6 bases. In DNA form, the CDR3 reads TGTGCCACTTCCCGGGAGGGTTTGAGCGAGCAGTACTTC. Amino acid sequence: CATSREGLSEQYF.

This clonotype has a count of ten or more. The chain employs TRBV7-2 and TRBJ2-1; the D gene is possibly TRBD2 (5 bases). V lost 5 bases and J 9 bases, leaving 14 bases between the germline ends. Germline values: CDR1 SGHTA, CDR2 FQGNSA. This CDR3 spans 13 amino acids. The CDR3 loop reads CASSQRGIGEQFF. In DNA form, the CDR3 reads TGTGCCAGCAGCCAAAGAGGGATTGGTGAGCAGTTCTTC.

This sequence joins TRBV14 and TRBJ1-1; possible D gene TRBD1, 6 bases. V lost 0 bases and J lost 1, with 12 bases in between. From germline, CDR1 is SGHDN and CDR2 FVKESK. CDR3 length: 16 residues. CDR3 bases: TGTGCCAGCAGCCAAGATCTTGGAGGGGGGAACACTGAAGCTTTCTTT. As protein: CASSQDLGGGNTEAFF.

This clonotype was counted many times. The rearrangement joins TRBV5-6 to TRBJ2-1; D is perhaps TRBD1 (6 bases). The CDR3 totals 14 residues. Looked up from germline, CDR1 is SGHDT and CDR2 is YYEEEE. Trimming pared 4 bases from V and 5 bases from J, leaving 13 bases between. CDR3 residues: CASSIAGAHNEQFF. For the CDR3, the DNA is TGTGCCAGCAGCATCGCAGGGGCCCACAATGAGCAGTTCTTC. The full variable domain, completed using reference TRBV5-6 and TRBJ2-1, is DAGVTQSPTHLIKTRGQQVTLRCSPKSGHDTVSWYQQALGQGPQFIFQYYEEEERQRGNFPDRFSGHQFPNYSSELNVNALLLGDSALYLCASSIAGAHNEQFFGPGTRLTVL.

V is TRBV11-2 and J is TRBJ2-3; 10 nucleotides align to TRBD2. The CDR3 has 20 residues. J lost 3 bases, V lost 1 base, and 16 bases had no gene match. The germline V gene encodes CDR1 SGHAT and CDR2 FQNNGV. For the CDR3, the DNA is TGTGCCAGCAGCTTAGCGTCCAGCGGGGGGGCCCCCTTACTGACAGATACGCAGTATTTT. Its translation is CASSLASSGGAPLLTDTQYF.

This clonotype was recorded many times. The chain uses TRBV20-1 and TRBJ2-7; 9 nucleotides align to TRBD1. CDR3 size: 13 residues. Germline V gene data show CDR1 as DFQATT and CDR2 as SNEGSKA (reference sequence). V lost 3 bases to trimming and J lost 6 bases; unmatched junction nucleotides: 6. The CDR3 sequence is CSASRDREGEQYF. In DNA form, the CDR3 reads TGCAGTGCTAGCCGGGACAGGGAGGGCGAGCAGTACTTC.

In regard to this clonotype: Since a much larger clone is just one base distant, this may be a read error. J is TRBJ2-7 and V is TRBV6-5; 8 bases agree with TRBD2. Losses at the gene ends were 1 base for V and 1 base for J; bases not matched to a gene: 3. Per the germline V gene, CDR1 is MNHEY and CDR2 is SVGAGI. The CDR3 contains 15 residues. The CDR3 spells CASSYWAGGSYEQYF. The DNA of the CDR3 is TGTGCCAGCAGTTACTGGGCGGGGGGTTCCTACGAGCAGTACTTC.

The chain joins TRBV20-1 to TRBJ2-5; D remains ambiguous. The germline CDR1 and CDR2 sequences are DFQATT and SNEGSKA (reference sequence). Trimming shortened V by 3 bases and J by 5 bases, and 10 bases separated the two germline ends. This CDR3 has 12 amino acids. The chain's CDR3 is CSARLFGETQYF. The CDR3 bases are TGCAGTGCTAGGTTGTTTGGGGAGACCCAGTACTTC.

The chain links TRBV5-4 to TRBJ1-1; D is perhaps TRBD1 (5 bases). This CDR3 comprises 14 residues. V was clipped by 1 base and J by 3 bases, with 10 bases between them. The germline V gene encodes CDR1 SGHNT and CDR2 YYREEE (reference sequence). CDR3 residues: CASSLRGIYTEAFF. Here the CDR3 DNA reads TGTGCCAGCAGCTTGAGGGGTATTTACACTGAAGCTTTCTTT.